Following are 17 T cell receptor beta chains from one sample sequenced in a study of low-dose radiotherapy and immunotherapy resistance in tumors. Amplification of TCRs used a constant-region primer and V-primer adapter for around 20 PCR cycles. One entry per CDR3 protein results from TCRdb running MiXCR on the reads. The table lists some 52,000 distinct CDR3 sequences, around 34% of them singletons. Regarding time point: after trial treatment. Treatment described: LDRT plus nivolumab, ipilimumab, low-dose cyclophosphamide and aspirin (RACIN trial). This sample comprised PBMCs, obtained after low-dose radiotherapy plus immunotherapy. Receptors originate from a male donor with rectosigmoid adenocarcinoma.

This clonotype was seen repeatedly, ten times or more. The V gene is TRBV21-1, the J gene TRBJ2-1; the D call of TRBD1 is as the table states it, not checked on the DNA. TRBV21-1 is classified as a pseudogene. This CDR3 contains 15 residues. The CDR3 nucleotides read TGTGCCAGCAGCACGAACAGGGAGCGAAACAATGAGCAGTTCTTC. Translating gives CASSTNRERNNEQFF.

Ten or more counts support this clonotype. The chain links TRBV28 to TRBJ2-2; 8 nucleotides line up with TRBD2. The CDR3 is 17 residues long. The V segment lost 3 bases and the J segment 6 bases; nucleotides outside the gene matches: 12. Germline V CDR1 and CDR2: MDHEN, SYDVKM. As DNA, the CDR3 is TGTGCCAGCAGTTTTGGGTCTAGCGGGCCCCTCCCCGGGGAGCTGTTTTTT. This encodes CASSFGSSGPLPGELFF.

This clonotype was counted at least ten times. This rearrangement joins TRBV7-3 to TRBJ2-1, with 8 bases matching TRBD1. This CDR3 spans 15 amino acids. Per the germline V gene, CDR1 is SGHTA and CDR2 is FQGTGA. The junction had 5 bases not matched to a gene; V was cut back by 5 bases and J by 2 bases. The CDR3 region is CASSREGQAYNEQFF. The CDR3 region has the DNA TGTGCCAGCAGCCGCGAGGGACAGGCCTACAATGAGCAGTTCTTC.

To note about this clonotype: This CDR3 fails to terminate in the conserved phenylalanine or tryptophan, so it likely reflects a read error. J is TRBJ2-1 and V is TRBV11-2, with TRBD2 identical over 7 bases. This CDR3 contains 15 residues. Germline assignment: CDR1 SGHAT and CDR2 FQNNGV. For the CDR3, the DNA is TGTGCCAGCAGATTAGACCAGCGGGGCTACAATGAGCAGTTCGTC. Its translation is CASRLDQRGYNEQFV.

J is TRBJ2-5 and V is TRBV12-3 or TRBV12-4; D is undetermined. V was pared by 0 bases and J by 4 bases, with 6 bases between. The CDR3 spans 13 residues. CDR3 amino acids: CASSLALGETQYF. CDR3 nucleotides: TGTGCCAGCAGTTTAGCCTTGGGAGAGACCCAGTACTTC.

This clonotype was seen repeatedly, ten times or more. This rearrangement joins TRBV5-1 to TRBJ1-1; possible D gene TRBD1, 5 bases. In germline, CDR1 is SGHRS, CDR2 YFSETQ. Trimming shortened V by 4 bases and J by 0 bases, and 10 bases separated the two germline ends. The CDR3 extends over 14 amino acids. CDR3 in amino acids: CASSPGLLNTEAFF. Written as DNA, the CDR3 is TGCGCCAGCAGCCCGGGACTCCTGAACACTGAAGCTTTCTTT.

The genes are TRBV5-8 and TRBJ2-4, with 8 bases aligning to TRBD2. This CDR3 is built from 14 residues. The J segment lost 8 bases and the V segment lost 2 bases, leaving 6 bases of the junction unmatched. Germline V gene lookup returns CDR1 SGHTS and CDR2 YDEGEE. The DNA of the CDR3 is TGTGCCAGCAGCTTTTACCAGGGACTAGACATTCAGTACTTC. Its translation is CASSFYQGLDIQYF.

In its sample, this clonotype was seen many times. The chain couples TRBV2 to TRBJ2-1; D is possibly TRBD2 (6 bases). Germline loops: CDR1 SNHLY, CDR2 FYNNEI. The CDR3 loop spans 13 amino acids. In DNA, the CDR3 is TGTGCTACCGGAACGCGGGAAAGGGGTGAGCAGTTCTTC. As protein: CATGTRERGEQFF.

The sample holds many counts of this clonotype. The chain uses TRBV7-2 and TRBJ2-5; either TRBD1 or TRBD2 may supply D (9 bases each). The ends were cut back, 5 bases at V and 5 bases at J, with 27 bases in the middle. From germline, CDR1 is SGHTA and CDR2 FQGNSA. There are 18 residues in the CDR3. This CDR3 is CASSPGQGAAGGRETQYF. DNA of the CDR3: TGTGCCAGCAGCCCGGGACAGGGTGCAGCGGGGGGCCGGGAGACCCAGTACTTC.

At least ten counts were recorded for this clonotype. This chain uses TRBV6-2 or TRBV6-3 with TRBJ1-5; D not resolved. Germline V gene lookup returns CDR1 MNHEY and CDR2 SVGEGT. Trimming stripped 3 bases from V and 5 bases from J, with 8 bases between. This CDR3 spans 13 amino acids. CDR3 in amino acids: CASSYFLDQPQHF. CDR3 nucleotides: TGTGCCAGCAGTTATTTTCTGGATCAGCCCCAGCATTTT.

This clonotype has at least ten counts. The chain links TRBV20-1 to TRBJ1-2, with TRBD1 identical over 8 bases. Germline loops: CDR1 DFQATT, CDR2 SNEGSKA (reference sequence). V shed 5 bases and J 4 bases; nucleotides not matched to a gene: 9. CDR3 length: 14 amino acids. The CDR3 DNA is TGCAGTGCTTCCGCCGGACAGGGCCTCTATGGCTACACCTTC. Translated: CSASAGQGLYGYTF.

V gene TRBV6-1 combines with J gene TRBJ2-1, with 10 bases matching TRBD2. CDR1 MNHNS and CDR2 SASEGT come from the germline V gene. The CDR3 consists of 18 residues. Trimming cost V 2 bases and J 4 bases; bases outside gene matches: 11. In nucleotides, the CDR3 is TGTGCCAGCAGTGAACAACCTGCGGGACTAGCGCATTACAATGAGCAGTTCTTC. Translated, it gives CASSEQPAGLAHYNEQFF.

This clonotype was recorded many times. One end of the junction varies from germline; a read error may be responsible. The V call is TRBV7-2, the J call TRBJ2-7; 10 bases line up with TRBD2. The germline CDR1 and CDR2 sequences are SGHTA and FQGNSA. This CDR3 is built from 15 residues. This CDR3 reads CASSLALAGASSGDF. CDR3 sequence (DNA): TGTGCCAGCAGCTTAGCTCTAGCGGGGGCCTCTTCGGGGGACTTC. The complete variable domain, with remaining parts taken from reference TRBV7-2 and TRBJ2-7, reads GAGVSQSPSNKVTEKGKDVELRCDPISGHTALYWYRQSLGQGLEFLIYFQGNSAPDKSGLPSDRFSAERTGGSVSTLTIQRTQQEDSAVYLCASSLALAGASSGDFGPGTRLTVT.

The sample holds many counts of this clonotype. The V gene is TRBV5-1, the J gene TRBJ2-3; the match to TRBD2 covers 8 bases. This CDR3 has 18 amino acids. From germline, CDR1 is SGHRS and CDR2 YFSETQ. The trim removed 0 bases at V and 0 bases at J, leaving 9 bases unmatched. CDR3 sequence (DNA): TGCGCCAGCAGCTTGGCCGCGGTAGCGGGATTCAGCACAGATACGCAGTATTTT. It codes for CASSLAAVAGFSTDTQYF.

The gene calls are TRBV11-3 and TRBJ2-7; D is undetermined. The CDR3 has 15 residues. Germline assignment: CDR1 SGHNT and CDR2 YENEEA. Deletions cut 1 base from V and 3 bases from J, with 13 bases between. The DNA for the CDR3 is TGTGCCAGCAGCTTAGCAAAAGGAAATGACTACGAGCAGTACTTC. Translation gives CASSLAKGNDYEQYF. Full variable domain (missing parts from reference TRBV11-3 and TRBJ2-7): EAGVVQSPRYKIIEKKQPVAFWCNPISGHNTLYWYLQNLGQGPELLIRYENEEAVDDSQLPKDRFSAERLKGVDSTLKIQPAELGDSAVYLCASSLAKGNDYEQYFGPGTRLTVT.

DNA of the CDR3: TGTGCCACCAGCAGAGATTCAGGGCCAGATACGCAGTATTTT. As protein: CATSRDSGPDTQYF. V is TRBV15 and J is TRBJ2-3, with D tentatively TRBD1 (5 bases). The CDR3 runs to 14 residues. Trimming took 0 bases from V and 4 from J, leaving 8 bases between them. Germline-derived CDR1 and CDR2 are LNHNV and YYDKDF (reference sequence). Full variable domain (rest looked up from reference TRBV15 and TRBJ2-3): DAMVIQNPRYQVTQFGKPVTLSCSQTLNHNVMYWYQQKSSQAPKLLFHYYDKDFNNEADTPDNFQSRRPNTSFCFLDIRSPGLGDTAMYLCATSRDSGPDTQYFGPGTRLTVL.

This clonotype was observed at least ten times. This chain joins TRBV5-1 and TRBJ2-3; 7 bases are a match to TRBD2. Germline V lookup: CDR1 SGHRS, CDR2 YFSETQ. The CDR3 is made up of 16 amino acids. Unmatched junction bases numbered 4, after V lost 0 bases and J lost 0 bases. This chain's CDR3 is CASSLALAVSTDTQYF. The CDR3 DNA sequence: TGCGCCAGCAGCTTGGCTCTAGCGGTTAGCACAGATACGCAGTATTTT.